This is a list of T cell receptor beta chains from one sample in a study of blood T cell repertoires in COVID-19. Measured with immunoSEQ multiplex PCR; TCRdb has only the in-frame clones, and not every one. Among roughly 100,000 clones, around four fifths were seen once, and the ten largest hold roughly a tenth. The sample was peripheral blood. The receptors were sampled from a man in his fifties or sixties with active or convalescent COVID-19. The CDR3 runs from the conserved cysteine through the conserved F or W. Each record gives: clone size, J gene, D gene, V gene, CDR3 length, CDR3 DNA, CDR3 protein. The D gene is left open where the match is weak. A clone size is listed for some rows: how often the clone was seen (once, few, many), or a class if it is expanded.

clone size: -
J gene: TRBJ2-7
D gene: -
V gene: TRBV18
CDR3 length: 13
CDR3 DNA: TGTGCCAGCTCACCACAAACTGGCTACGAGCAGTACTTC
CDR3 protein: CASSPQTGYEQYF

clone size: -
J gene: TRBJ1-4
D gene: -
V gene: TRBV6-5
CDR3 length: 15
CDR3 DNA: TGTGCCAGCAGTTACGGGAGCTCGGGCCCTGAAAAACTGTTTTTT
CDR3 protein: CASSYGSSGPEKLFF

clone size: -
J gene: TRBJ2-7
D gene: TRBD1
V gene: TRBV28
CDR3 length: 14
CDR3 DNA: TGTGCCAGCAGTTGGGGACAGGGGGCGGGGGAGCAGTACTTC
CDR3 protein: CASSWGQGAGEQYF

clone size: -
J gene: TRBJ1-1
D gene: TRBD1
V gene: TRBV12-5
CDR3 length: 17
CDR3 DNA: TGTGCTAGTGGTTTAGGACAGGGGACTCTTCGGGGGGCTGAAGCTTTCTTT
CDR3 protein: CASGLGQGTLRGAEAFF

clone size: -
J gene: TRBJ2-5
D gene: -
V gene: TRBV3-1/TRBV3-2
CDR3 length: 15
CDR3 DNA: TGTGCCAGCAGCCAAGATGAGACAAGTCAAGAGACCCAGTACTTC
CDR3 protein: CASSQDETSQETQYF

clone size: -
J gene: TRBJ2-5
D gene: -
V gene: TRBV18
CDR3 length: 14
CDR3 DNA: TGTGCCAGCTCACCCCGGACAACCCAAGAGACCCAGTACTTC
CDR3 protein: CASSPRTTQETQYF

clone size: -
J gene: TRBJ1-1
D gene: TRBD1
V gene: TRBV24-1
CDR3 length: 15
CDR3 DNA: TGTGCCGCCAAGACAGGGGAGTTTTGTAGCACTGAAGCTTTCTTT
CDR3 protein: CAAKTGEFCSTEAFF

clone size: -
J gene: TRBJ1-6
D gene: -
V gene: TRBV28
CDR3 length: 15
CDR3 DNA: TGTGCCAGCAGCACGACCGGGAGCTGGGATTCACCCCTCCACTTT
CDR3 protein: CASSTTGSWDSPLHF

clone size: -
J gene: TRBJ2-3
D gene: -
V gene: TRBV7-2
CDR3 length: 14
CDR3 DNA: TGTGCCAGCAGCTTTGGGACTCCCACAGATACGCAGTATTTT
CDR3 protein: CASSFGTPTDTQYF

clone size: -
J gene: TRBJ2-7
D gene: -
V gene: TRBV28
CDR3 length: 17
CDR3 DNA: TGTGCCAGCAGTTTAGGGGCATCCCCATCTCCAGCGTACGAGCAGTACTTC
CDR3 protein: CASSLGASPSPAYEQYF

clone size: -
J gene: TRBJ1-2
D gene: -
V gene: TRBV28
CDR3 length: 13
CDR3 DNA: TGTGCCAGCAGAACCGGACACGGCTATGGCTACACCTTC
CDR3 protein: CASRTGHGYGYTF

clone size: -
J gene: TRBJ2-5
D gene: TRBD1
V gene: TRBV24-1
CDR3 length: 16
CDR3 DNA: TGTGCCACCAGTGATGGGGGACAGGGAATACAAGAGACCCAGTACTTC
CDR3 protein: CATSDGGQGIQETQYF

clone size: -
J gene: TRBJ2-3
D gene: TRBD2
V gene: TRBV5-8
CDR3 length: 18
CDR3 DNA: TGTGCCAGCAGCTTGAATCTAGCGGGAGGCCTTATCACAGATACGCAGTATTTT
CDR3 protein: CASSLNLAGGLITDTQYF

clone size: few
J gene: TRBJ1-3
D gene: -
V gene: TRBV11-1
CDR3 length: 15
CDR3 DNA: TGTGCCAGCAGCCCCCCGCCGTCAGCTGGAAACACCATATATTTT
CDR3 protein: CASSPPPSAGNTIYF

clone size: -
J gene: TRBJ1-6
D gene: TRBD1
V gene: TRBV3-1/TRBV3-2
CDR3 length: 14
CDR3 DNA: TGTGCCAGCAGCCCCCGACAGGGGAATTCACCCCTCCACTTT
CDR3 protein: CASSPRQGNSPLHF

clone size: -
J gene: TRBJ2-7
D gene: TRBD1
V gene: TRBV2
CDR3 length: 15
CDR3 DNA: TGTGCCAGCAGTGAAATGGGACAGGGGGCATACGAGCAGTACTTC
CDR3 protein: CASSEMGQGAYEQYF

clone size: -
J gene: TRBJ2-7
D gene: TRBD2
V gene: TRBV4-1
CDR3 length: 16
CDR3 DNA: TGCGCCAGCAGCCAAGAACCTAGCGGGAGAGGCAACGAGCAGTACTTC
CDR3 protein: CASSQEPSGRGNEQYF

clone size: -
J gene: TRBJ2-5
D gene: TRBD1
V gene: TRBV6-5
CDR3 length: 13
CDR3 DNA: TGTGCCTCCCTGGACAGGCAGCTCGAGACCCAGTACTTC
CDR3 protein: CASLDRQLETQYF

clone size: -
J gene: TRBJ2-2
D gene: -
V gene: TRBV28
CDR3 length: 14
CDR3 DNA: TGTGCCAGCAGTTCCGCCAGGAACACCGGGGAGCTGTTTTTT
CDR3 protein: CASSSARNTGELFF

clone size: -
J gene: TRBJ2-3
D gene: TRBD2
V gene: TRBV5-1
CDR3 length: 16
CDR3 DNA: TGCGCCAGCAGCTTGGAACCCTCGGGAGGGCCGGATACGCAGTATTTT
CDR3 protein: CASSLEPSGGPDTQYF

clone size: -
J gene: TRBJ2-7
D gene: TRBD2
V gene: TRBV11-1
CDR3 length: 15
CDR3 DNA: TGTGCCAGCAGCCAAAGGACTAGCGGGATAGACGAGCAGTACTTC
CDR3 protein: CASSQRTSGIDEQYF

clone size: -
J gene: TRBJ1-1
D gene: TRBD1
V gene: TRBV11-3
CDR3 length: 16
CDR3 DNA: TGTGCCAGCAGCCTCCCCTTTGACAGGGGGCGGACTGAAGCTTTCTTT
CDR3 protein: CASSLPFDRGRTEAFF

clone size: -
J gene: TRBJ2-3
D gene: TRBD2
V gene: TRBV5-1
CDR3 length: 16
CDR3 DNA: TGCGCCAGCAGCTCGGGACTAGCGGGAGGAAAAGATACGCAGTATTTT
CDR3 protein: CASSSGLAGGKDTQYF

clone size: -
J gene: TRBJ2-7
D gene: TRBD2
V gene: TRBV7-9
CDR3 length: 16
CDR3 DNA: TGTGCCAGCAGCCTCCGGACTAGCGGGAGTCCCAACGAGCAGTACTTC
CDR3 protein: CASSLRTSGSPNEQYF

clone size: -
J gene: TRBJ1-5
D gene: TRBD1
V gene: TRBV6-5
CDR3 length: 14
CDR3 DNA: TGTGCCAGCAGTACGACAGGGGGGGATCAGCCCCAGCATTTT
CDR3 protein: CASSTTGGDQPQHF

clone size: -
J gene: TRBJ1-2
D gene: -
V gene: TRBV29-1
CDR3 length: 12
CDR3 DNA: TGCAGCGTCTTTTCGGGGGATGATGGCTACACCTTC
CDR3 protein: CSVFSGDDGYTF

clone size: once
J gene: TRBJ1-6
D gene: -
V gene: TRBV7-9
CDR3 length: 15
CDR3 DNA: TGTGCCAGCAGCTTATCGACCCCCGGAGATTCACCCCTCCACTTT
CDR3 protein: CASSLSTPGDSPLHF

clone size: -
J gene: TRBJ2-4
D gene: TRBD2
V gene: TRBV20-1
CDR3 length: 15
CDR3 DNA: TGCAGTGCTAGTCTAGCGGGAAGAGCCAAAAACATTCAGTACTTC
CDR3 protein: CSASLAGRAKNIQYF

clone size: -
J gene: TRBJ1-2
D gene: -
V gene: TRBV3-1/TRBV3-2
CDR3 length: 14
CDR3 DNA: TGTGCCAGCAGCCCCACGGGGGGGAACTATGGCTACACCTTC
CDR3 protein: CASSPTGGNYGYTF

clone size: -
J gene: TRBJ1-6
D gene: TRBD1
V gene: TRBV18
CDR3 length: 16
CDR3 DNA: TGTGCCAGCTCACCGGGACAGGCCCCCATGGGTTCACCCCTCCACTTT
CDR3 protein: CASSPGQAPMGSPLHF

clone size: -
J gene: TRBJ2-5
D gene: TRBD1
V gene: TRBV19
CDR3 length: 15
CDR3 DNA: TGTGCCAGTAGTGGACAGGGGGCTGTTAAGGAGACCCAGTACTTC
CDR3 protein: CASSGQGAVKETQYF

clone size: few
J gene: TRBJ1-5
D gene: -
V gene: TRBV4-1
CDR3 length: 15
CDR3 DNA: TGCGCCAGCAGCCATCAGGAGCGGGGCAATCAGCCCCAGCATTTT
CDR3 protein: CASSHQERGNQPQHF

clone size: few
J gene: TRBJ2-3
D gene: -
V gene: TRBV13
CDR3 length: 15
CDR3 DNA: TGTGCCAGCAGCCTAAACGGGGTTGGGACAGATACGCAGTATTTT
CDR3 protein: CASSLNGVGTDTQYF

clone size: -
J gene: TRBJ2-2
D gene: TRBD2
V gene: TRBV5-4
CDR3 length: 18
CDR3 DNA: TGTGCCAGCAGCCTAGGGACTAGTTTGGGACGGAGTACCGGGGAGCTGTTTTTT
CDR3 protein: CASSLGTSLGRSTGELFF

clone size: -
J gene: TRBJ2-1
D gene: -
V gene: TRBV27
CDR3 length: 13
CDR3 DNA: TGTGCCAGCAGTTTACCACAGGGCAATGAGCAGTTCTTC
CDR3 protein: CASSLPQGNEQFF